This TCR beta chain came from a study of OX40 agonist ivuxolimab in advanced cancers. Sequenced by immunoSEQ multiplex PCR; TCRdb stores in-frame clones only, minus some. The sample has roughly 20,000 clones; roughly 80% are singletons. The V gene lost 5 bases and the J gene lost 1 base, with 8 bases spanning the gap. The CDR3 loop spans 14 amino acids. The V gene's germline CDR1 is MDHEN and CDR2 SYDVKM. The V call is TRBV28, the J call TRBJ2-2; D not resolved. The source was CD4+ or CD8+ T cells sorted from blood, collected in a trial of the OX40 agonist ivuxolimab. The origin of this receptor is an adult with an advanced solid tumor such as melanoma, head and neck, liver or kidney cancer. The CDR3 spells CASSPPQNTGELFF. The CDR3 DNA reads TGTGCCAGCAGTCCCCCCCAGAACACCGGGGAGCTGTTTTTT.